The text below deals with one T cell receptor beta chain. The antigen remains unidentified. The sample originates from a study of post-analysis software for immune sequencing data. Unique molecular identifiers were built into the TCR beta cDNA libraries. Each CDR3 protein is one row after TCRdb ran MiXCR on the PCR reads. The sample has a few hundred thousand distinct CDR3 sequences; around 37% are singletons. This CDR3 has 14 amino acids. Per germline, CDR1 SGHRS and CDR2 YFSETQ. V lost 4 bases, J lost 5 bases, and 15 bases lay in between. Study-level results: Normalized Chao1 diversity in multiple sclerosis patients fell significantly below that of controls. The study found TRBV5-6, TRBV5-1 and TRBV20-1 among a few TRBV segments more frequent in patients than controls.

The chain recombines TRBV5-1 with TRBJ1-2, with D perhaps matching TRBD1 (6 bases). The receptor was isolated from a girl aged 10-17 years with multiple sclerosis. The sample taken for sequencing was blood. In DNA, the CDR3 is TGCGCCAGCAGCATGGACAGAGGAAGGTATGGCTACACCTTC. Encoded protein: CASSMDRGRYGYTF.